Presented here are 21 T cell receptor beta chains from one specimen sequenced in a study of T cell responses to AZD1222 COVID-19 vaccine (dated by TCRdb to the early 2020s). The time point label of this sample denotes: baseline before first vaccination. To prepare the library, the immunoSEQ multiplex PCR assay was applied. Imported from immuneACCESS, the table was reduced by TCRdb to in-frame sequences with V and J called. These copies leave out some clones; in studies compared against another copy, an unresolved V gene accounts for under half, and the cause of the remainder is not known. This sample has around 130,000 clones in its table, and around 94% of those were observed once. Around 6.6% of the sample goes to the ten largest clones. Sequences were derived from peripheral blood, sampled on day 0 of AZD1222 vaccination. The receptor set was obtained from an adult in good health.

This chain joins TRBV28 and TRBJ2-3; TRBD2 aligns across 7 bases. This CDR3 contains 16 residues. The V segment lost 4 bases and the J segment 1 base; nucleotides outside the gene matches: 8. Germline lookup yields CDR1 MDHEN and CDR2 SYDVKM. CDR3 in DNA: TGTGCCAGCAGTTCCGTTGCGGGAGTTGGCACAGATACGCAGTATTTT. It is translated as CASSSVAGVGTDTQYF.

This chain links TRBV5-4 with TRBJ1-2, with D tentatively TRBD1 (6 bases). CDR1 and CDR2 from the germline V gene are SGHNT and YYREEE (reference sequence). V gave up 0 bases and J gave up 0 bases, with 9 bases separating them. The CDR3 length is 15 residues. CDR3 coding DNA: TGTGCCAGCAGCTTGGTAGGACAGCCTAACTATGGCTACACCTTC. This encodes CASSLVGQPNYGYTF.

The V call is TRBV10-3, the J call TRBJ1-1, with D maybe TRBD1 (6 bases). The germline V and J ends were trimmed by 2 bases and 11 bases, with 9 bases remaining between them. The V gene's germline CDR1 is ENHRY and CDR2 SYGVKD. This CDR3 has 11 amino acids. In nucleotides, the CDR3 is TGTGCCATCAGTGAGCAGGGGTGGGCTTTCTTT. Encoded protein: CAISEQGWAFF.

The rearrangement uses TRBV29-1 and TRBJ2-5; D is possibly TRBD1 (8 bases). Germline lookup yields CDR1 SQVTM and CDR2 ANQGSEA. The CDR3 extends over 13 amino acids. V was shortened by 8 bases and J by 1 base, with 14 bases between the two germline ends. CDR3 nucleotide sequence: TGCAGCCACAGGGGGGGCATCCAAGAGACCCAGTACTTC. Protein product: CSHRGGIQETQYF.

The gene calls are TRBV9 and TRBJ2-3, with unresolved D. The germline V gene has CDR1 SGDLS and CDR2 YYNGEE. The CDR3 totals 15 residues. Deletions cut 0 bases from V and 2 bases from J, with 10 bases between. The CDR3 DNA sequence: TGTGCCAGCAGCGTAGAAGGCTTTCCCACAGATACGCAGTATTTT. Protein product: CASSVEGFPTDTQYF.

The chain recombines TRBV28 with TRBJ1-2; D possibly corresponds to TRBD1 (6 bases). CDR1 and CDR2 (germline): MDHEN, SYDVKM. The CDR3 is 16 amino acids. Trimming shortened V by 4 bases and J by 4 bases, and 19 bases separated the two germline ends. CDR3 in DNA: TGTGCCAGCAGTTCGCCCTCGCAGGGGCTCGGCTATGGCTACACCTTC. As protein: CASSSPSQGLGYGYTF.

This chain links TRBV7-6 with TRBJ1-5, with 8 bases fitting TRBD1. This CDR3 has 17 residues. V was pared by 5 bases and J by 4 bases, with 13 bases of the junction left unmatched. Germline CDR1 SGHVS, CDR2 FNYEAQ. CDR3 DNA sequence: TGTGCCAGCAGCCCCAGGACAGGGTATTCGGGAAATCAGCCCCAGCATTTT. This sequence encodes CASSPRTGYSGNQPQHF.

The chain combines TRBV7-8 with TRBJ2-7; no definite D call. Trimming cost V 4 bases and J 4 bases, with 8 bases left between them. Germline V gene sequence: CDR1 SGHVS, CDR2 FQNEAQ. The CDR3 covers 12 residues. CDR3 coding DNA: TGTGCCAGCAGCTACCACATGTACGAGCAGTACTTC. The encoded protein is CASSYHMYEQYF.

The gene calls are TRBV27 and TRBJ2-3; 8 bases are a match to TRBD2. Germline CDR1 is MNHEY and CDR2 is SMNVEV (reference sequence). The J segment lost 2 bases and the V segment lost 7 bases, leaving 2 bases of the junction unmatched. The CDR3 runs to 13 residues. The CDR3 sequence: CASTGLDTDTQYF. The CDR3 DNA sequence: TGTGCCAGCACGGGACTAGACACAGATACGCAGTATTTT.

DNA for the CDR3: TGTGCCAGCAGCTTGGGCGACTTCTCTGGAAACACCATATATTTT. It yields the protein CASSLGDFSGNTIYF. The chain joins TRBV7-9 to TRBJ1-3; the D is unclear. Trimming stripped 3 bases from V and 0 bases from J, with 9 bases between. The germline V gene encodes CDR1 SEHNR and CDR2 FQNEAQ (reference sequence). The CDR3 sequence is 15 residues long. Complete variable domain (other parts from reference TRBV7-9 and TRBJ1-3): DTGVSQNPRHKITKRGQNVTFRCDPISEHNRLYWYRQTLGQGPEFLTYFQNEAQLEKSRLLSDRFSAERPKGSFSTLEIQRTEQGDSAMYLCASSLGDFSGNTIYFGEGSWLTVV.

This chain connects TRBV10-2 to TRBJ1-2; D is unclear. The V and J ends lost 4 bases and 4 bases respectively, with 10 bases between them. This CDR3 has 13 residues. Germline CDR1 reads WSHSY; CDR2 reads SAAADI. CDR3 in amino acids: CASSVGSSYGYTF. The CDR3 DNA reads TGCGCCAGCAGTGTTGGCAGTAGCTATGGCTACACCTTC.

The V call is TRBV7-8, the J call TRBJ2-1, with TRBD2 matching over 12 bases. V shed 1 base and J 6 bases; nucleotides not matched to a gene: 19. Germline CDR1 reads SGHVS; CDR2 reads FQNEAQ. This CDR3 contains 21 residues. CDR3 in DNA: TGTGCCAGCAGCTTAGAGGTCGCTAGCGGGAGGGCCATGAATGCGGGCAATGAGCAGTTCTTC. The encoded protein is CASSLEVASGRAMNAGNEQFF.

This clone was counted once. V is TRBV15 and J is TRBJ1-1; D call uncertain. The CDR3 has 15 amino acids. Germline CDR1 is LNHNV and CDR2 is YYDKDF (reference sequence). Trimming removed 7 bases from V and 2 bases from J, with 17 bases in between. The DNA for the CDR3 is TGTGCCACCACCGGGGAACGTCAATACAACACTGAAGCTTTCTTT. Amino acid sequence: CATTGERQYNTEAFF.

In this sample, this clone turned up once. This chain joins TRBV6-1 and TRBJ2-4, with D hard to call. Trimming removed 0 bases at V and 5 bases at J, with 8 bases between. The CDR3 length is 14 residues. Germline V gene data show CDR1 as MNHNS and CDR2 as SASEGT. This CDR3 is CASSEATSQNIQYF. The CDR3 DNA reads as TGTGCCAGCAGTGAAGCGACAAGCCAAAACATTCAGTACTTC.

The chain employs TRBV13 and TRBJ1-6, with D possibly matching TRBD1 (6 bases). The CDR3 spans 16 residues. Germline V gene data show CDR1 as PRHDT and CDR2 as FYEKMQ (reference sequence). Between the trimmed V and J ends, which lost 0 bases and 9 bases, there was a span of 15 bases. CDR3 amino acids: CASSLGRGRGGSPLHF. Written as DNA, the CDR3 is TGTGCCAGCAGCTTAGGCCGTGGCAGGGGTGGTTCACCCCTCCACTTT.

V is TRBV18 and J is TRBJ1-1; D remains unclear. Germline V gene sequence: CDR1 KGHSH, CDR2 LQKENI. Trimming left V 1 base short and J 5 bases short, with 17 bases between. This CDR3 spans 16 amino acids. The DNA of the CDR3 is TGTGCCAGCTCACCACTTTCGGGATCCATGGGGACTGAAGCTTTCTTT. It encodes CASSPLSGSMGTEAFF.

The chain employs TRBV5-6 and TRBJ1-2; D is unresolved. This CDR3 has 11 residues. Germline values: CDR1 SGHDT, CDR2 YYEEEE. Trimming left V 5 bases short and J 3 bases short, with 5 bases between. The CDR3 nucleotides are TGTGCCAGCAGACGGGACTATGGCTACACCTTC. It specifies CASRRDYGYTF. The complete variable domain, with remaining parts taken from reference TRBV5-6 and TRBJ1-2, reads DAGVTQSPTHLIKTRGQQVTLRCSPKSGHDTVSWYQQALGQGPQFIFQYYEEEERQRGNFPDRFSGHQFPNYSSELNVNALLLGDSALYLCASRRDYGYTFGSGTRLTVV.

This sequence joins TRBV27 and TRBJ2-7, with D perhaps matching TRBD1 (5 bases). V shed 4 bases and J shed 5 bases, with 18 bases lying between them. Germline lookup yields CDR1 MNHEY and CDR2 SMNVEV (reference sequence). This CDR3 is built from 15 residues. The CDR3 region has the DNA TGTGCCAGCAGTTATCGAAGCAGGGTTTTTGACGAGCAGTACTTC. It translates to CASSYRSRVFDEQYF.

With respect to this clone: The sample carries other DNA sequences with the same CDR3. This sequence joins TRBV7-9 and TRBJ1-1; D gene uncertain. The germline gives CDR1 SEHNR, CDR2 FQNEAQ (reference sequence). The CDR3 has 13 amino acids. V was trimmed by 0 bases and J by 1 base, leaving 3 bases between them. The CDR3 spells CASSLAGNTEAFF. The CDR3 bases are TGTGCCAGCAGCTTAGCAGGGAACACTGAAGCTTTCTTT.

This rearrangement joins TRBV6-2 or TRBV6-3 to TRBJ2-1; 7 bases line up with TRBD2. This CDR3 spans 15 amino acids. The V and J ends lost 7 bases and 2 bases, in that order; junction bases with no gene match: 8. Per the germline V gene, CDR1 is MNHEY and CDR2 is SVGEGT. CDR3 bases: TGTGCCAGCACCCCCTCGGGACTACCCTACAATGAGCAGTTCTTC. Encoded protein: CASTPSGLPYNEQFF.

This chain uses TRBV5-4 with TRBJ1-1; D is undetermined. Trimming removed 1 base from V and 4 bases from J, with 11 bases in between. The CDR3 loop spans 14 amino acids. Germline V gene sequence: CDR1 SGHNT, CDR2 YYREEE (reference sequence). The CDR3 loop is CASSLFGVVTEAFF. The CDR3 DNA is TGTGCCAGCAGCTTGTTCGGAGTTGTCACTGAAGCTTTCTTT. Full variable domain (missing parts from reference TRBV5-4 and TRBJ1-1): ETGVTQSPTHLIKTRGQQVTLRCSSQSGHNTVSWYQQALGQGPQFIFQYYREEENGRGNFPPRFSGLQFPNYSSELNVNALELDDSALYLCASSLFGVVTEAFFGQGTRLTVV.